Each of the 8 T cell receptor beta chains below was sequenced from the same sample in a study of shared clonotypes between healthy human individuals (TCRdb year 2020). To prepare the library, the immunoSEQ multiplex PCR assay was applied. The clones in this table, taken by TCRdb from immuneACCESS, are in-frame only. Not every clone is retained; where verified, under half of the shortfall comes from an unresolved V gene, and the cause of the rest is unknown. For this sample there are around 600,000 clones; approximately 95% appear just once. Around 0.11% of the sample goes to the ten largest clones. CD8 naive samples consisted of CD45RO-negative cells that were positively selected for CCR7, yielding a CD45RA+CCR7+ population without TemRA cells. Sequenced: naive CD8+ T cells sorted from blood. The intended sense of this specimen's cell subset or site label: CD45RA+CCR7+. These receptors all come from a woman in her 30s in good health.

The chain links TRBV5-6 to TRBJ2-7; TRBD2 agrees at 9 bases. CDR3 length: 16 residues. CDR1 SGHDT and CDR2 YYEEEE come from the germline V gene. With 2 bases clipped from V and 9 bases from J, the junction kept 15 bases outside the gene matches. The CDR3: CASSFGLAGPSQGQYF. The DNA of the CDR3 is TGTGCCAGCAGCTTCGGTCTAGCGGGACCTTCCCAGGGGCAGTACTTC. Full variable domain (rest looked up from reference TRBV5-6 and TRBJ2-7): DAGVTQSPTHLIKTRGQQVTLRCSPKSGHDTVSWYQQALGQGPQFIFQYYEEEERQRGNFPDRFSGHQFPNYSSELNVNALLLGDSALYLCASSFGLAGPSQGQYFGPGTRLTVT.

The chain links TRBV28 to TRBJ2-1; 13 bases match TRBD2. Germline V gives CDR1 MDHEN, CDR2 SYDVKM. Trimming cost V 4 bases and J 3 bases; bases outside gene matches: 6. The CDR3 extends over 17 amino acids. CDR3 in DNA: TGTGCCAGCAGTTCCGGACTAGCGGGAGAGATCTACAATGAGCAGTTCTTC. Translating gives CASSSGLAGEIYNEQFF.

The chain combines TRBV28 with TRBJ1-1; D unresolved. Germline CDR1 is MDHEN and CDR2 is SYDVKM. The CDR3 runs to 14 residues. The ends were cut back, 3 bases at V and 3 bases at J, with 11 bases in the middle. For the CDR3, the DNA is TGTGCCAGCAGTTTTTACGGAGGAGACACTGAAGCTTTCTTT. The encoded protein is CASSFYGGDTEAFF.

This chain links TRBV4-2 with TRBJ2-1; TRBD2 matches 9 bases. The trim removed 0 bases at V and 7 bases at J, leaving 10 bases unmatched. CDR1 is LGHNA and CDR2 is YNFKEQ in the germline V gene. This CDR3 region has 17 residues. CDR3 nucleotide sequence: TGTGCCAGCAGCCAAGATTTCGCGGGAGGGCCCTCGAATGAGCAGTTCTTC. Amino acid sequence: CASSQDFAGGPSNEQFF.

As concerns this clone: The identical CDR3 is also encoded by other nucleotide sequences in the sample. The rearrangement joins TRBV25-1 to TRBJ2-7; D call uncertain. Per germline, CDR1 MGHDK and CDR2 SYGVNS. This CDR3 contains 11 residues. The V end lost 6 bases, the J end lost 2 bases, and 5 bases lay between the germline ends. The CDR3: CASRSTYEQYF. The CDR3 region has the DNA TGTGCCAGCAGGAGTACCTACGAGCAGTACTTC.

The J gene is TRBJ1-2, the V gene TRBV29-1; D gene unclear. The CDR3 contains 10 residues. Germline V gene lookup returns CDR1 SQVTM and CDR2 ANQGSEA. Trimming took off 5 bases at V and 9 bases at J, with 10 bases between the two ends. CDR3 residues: CSVRSESYTF. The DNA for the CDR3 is TGCAGCGTTCGTAGCGAGAGCTACACCTTC. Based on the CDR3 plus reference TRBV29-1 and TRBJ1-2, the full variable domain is SAVISQKPSRDICQRGTSLTIQCQVDSQVTMMFWYRQQPGQSLTLIATANQGSEATYESGFVIDKFPISRPNLTFSTLTVSNMSPEDSSIYLCSVRSESYTFGSGTRLTVV.

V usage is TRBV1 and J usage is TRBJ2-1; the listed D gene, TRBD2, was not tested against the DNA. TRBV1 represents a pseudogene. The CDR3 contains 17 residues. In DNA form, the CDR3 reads TGCACCAGCAGCCAAGACATGCCTAGCGCCTTTTACAATGAGCAGTTCTTC. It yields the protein CTSSQDMPSAFYNEQFF.

The DNA of the CDR3 is TGTGCCAGCAGTTTGACGGGCGGGTCCTTCCAGCAGTTCTTC. As protein: CASSLTGGSFQQFF. The chain combines TRBV27 with TRBJ2-1; tentatively, D is TRBD2 (5 bases). In germline, CDR1 is MNHEY, CDR2 SMNVEV (reference sequence). Trimming pared 3 bases from V and 11 bases from J, leaving 17 bases between. The CDR3 extends over 14 amino acids.